This T cell receptor (beta chain) was recovered during a study of identical twins (dated by TCRdb to 2016 to 2017). Regarding the study in general: To test whether fetal clonotypes persist, this study deep-sequenced TCR alpha and beta repertoires from monozygotic twins, from unrelated adults of various ages, and from cord blood. To rule out contamination, replicate twin experiments were performed at different times with different library preparation protocols.

Every donor was a healthy Caucasian. Library generation was performed with 5' RACE. TCRdb names Illumina HiSeq 2000 as the instrument used. Template switching added a universal primer binding site, and the final cDNA carried a unique molecular identifier that allowed TCR cDNA molecules to be counted accurately. Specific primers in the conserved constant-segment region were used to synthesize first-strand cDNA for the TCR alpha and beta chains. Each cDNA library was double barcoded, with a SMART-Mk sample barcode plus Illumina barcodes, to control for contamination. Two successive PCR steps introduced TruSeq adapter sequences along with Illumina sample barcodes. TCR alpha and beta cDNA libraries were sequenced on the Illumina HiSeq platform with custom primers. The authors' analysis ran thus. Unique molecular identifiers were extracted from raw reads with MiGEC, and CDR3 positions were determined with MiXCR. Recombination models were inferred per individual with the repgenHMM and IGoR tools using an EM algorithm. The analysis of shared clonotypes was done with the tcR package in R, with sharing normalized by the product of cloneset sizes. To study raw recombination without the effects of thymic and clonal selection, out-of-frame nonproductive sequences were analyzed. In TCRdb, the public reads were trimmed at Q25 with fastp and aligned with MiXCR, with productive beta chains retained. Each CDR3 protein gets just one entry, which takes the most common genes and DNA from the rows behind it. These V and J calls originate from TCRdb's pipeline instead of the authors' own analysis. The sample has about 1.7 million distinct CDR3 sequences on record, 25% to 35% of them singletons. Of the sample, 0.25% to 0.3% falls within the top ten clones.

Notes on this clonotype: Its recognized antigen is unknown. Base quality data are lacking; no much larger clone is found one base away.

The junction shows trimming of 4 bases on V and 5 bases on J, and the gene matches do not reach 10 bases of it. Taken from cysteine to phenylalanine, the CDR3 has 18 residues. Only the CDR3 portion is preserved as DNA: 54 bases, with reading frame beginning at the first base. The germline V gene specifies MGHRA as CDR1 and YSYEKL as CDR2. Paper-wide results and their limitations: A weaker excess of twin sharing was found in beta out-of-frame sequences because the signal-to-noise ratio was lowered by fewer shared sequences. Because the same donors could not be followed over many years, the conclusions depended on cross-sectional statistical analysis. In monozygotic twins, recombination models systematically underestimated out-of-frame TCR alpha sharing, but the models matched the sharing seen between unrelated individuals. Compared with coincidental sharing between unrelated individuals, out-of-frame TCR alpha sequences shared between twins had an excess of sequences with low generation probability. Zero-insertion analyses could be partly confounded by invariant T cells such as MAIT and iNKT, though diverse VJ usage argued against such confounding for most clonotypes. Fewer insertions were carried by abundant cord blood beta clonotypes, a similar but weaker trend appeared in young adult naive repertoires, and no such trend appeared in memory repertoires.

The receptor comes from a newborn girl in good health. This chain joins TRBV4-1 to TRBJ2-1, with 14 bases aligning to TRBD2. The sequencing input was cord blood. The CDR3 region has the sequence CASSRVPGLAGANNEQFF. The DNA sequence follows: TGCGCCAGCAGCCGCGTACCGGGACTAGCGGGGGCCAACAATGAGCAGTTCTTC.